This T cell receptor beta chain was found in a study of blood T cells in healthy people across ages (dated by TCRdb to the mid-2010s). With respect to the entire study: In model experiments, template switching captured roughly one uniquely barcoded TCR beta cDNA molecule for every two T cells. Age-related changes in TCR beta repertoire diversity were measured in the study by deep sequencing normalized with unique cDNA molecular identifiers. To avoid experimental bias, donors of different ages were distributed randomly across sequencing lanes. For two donors (one aged 18 to 29 and one aged 80 or older), the study analyzed two additional independent replicas of 1 million unique cDNA reads from the same blood draw. Donors were grouped into four age groups: young (average roughly 15 years), middle-aged (around 39), aged (around 60) and long-lived (just over 80). Here is what the overall study found, with its caveats: As age increased, observed TCR beta diversity per million T cells dropped in a roughly linear way, and a significant reduction was already evident by age around 41. Compared with the aged group, the long-lived group had more naive CD4+ T cells, fewer expanded clones and increased TCR diversity, suggesting age selection. Total diversity estimates from one million sequenced T cells were considered lower bounds and underestimates. Because profiling used bulk unsorted PBMCs, naive and antigen-experienced compartments could not be compared conclusively. Observed TCR beta diversity correlated strongly with the percentage of naive T cells measured by flow cytometry. Donor CMV infection status was unknown, potentially confounding age-related changes in expanded clonotypes.

In this sample, this clonotype turned up a few times. This receptor's antigen is unknown. Nothing much larger sits one base from this clone, and base qualities are not available. The receptor library was made with 5' RACE. These reads were obtained on an Illumina HiSeq 2500. The second PCR ran for about 6 to 11 cycles and used a J-beta primer mix along with a sample-barcoded 5' primer. Each TCR beta cDNA molecule received a unique molecular identifier from a template-switch 5' adaptor carrying 12 random nucleotides. Each sample yielded at least 3 million CDR3-containing paired-end reads. All of the RNA was converted into first-strand cDNA using the Mint cDNA synthesis kit, with a TRBC-specific oligonucleotide serving as the primer. Following uracil-DNA glycosylase treatment, all cDNA underwent a first 18-cycle PCR with the universal primers M1SS and BC2_uni_R. Per the source publication's procedure: For normalization, 1 million high-quality reads, each with a distinct molecular identifier, were randomly selected from each sample. Instead of being binned into consensus sequences, reads that shared molecular identifiers were thrown out. CDR3 identification, clonotype clustering and error correction used MiTCR with a Q25 quality threshold and the strictest error-elimination algorithm. A nonparametric unseen species model with Euler transformation was used to estimate a lower bound on total TCR beta diversity. Starting from the raw public reads, TCRdb applied fastp trimming at Q25, assembled clones with MiXCR and retained in-frame beta chains. One record per CDR3 amino acid sequence lists the most common genes and DNA. The authors' filters were not applied to this entry. The sample table records about 970,000 distinct CDR3 sequences; roughly 51% of these occur just once. The top ten clonotypes cover about 22% of the sample.

Donors were a few dozen systemically healthy Caucasian individuals from Russia aged about 6 to 100 years. Each donor gave ten milliliters of peripheral blood, collected into EDTA-treated Vacutainer tubes. PBMCs were isolated by Ficoll-Paque density-gradient centrifugation, with at least 6 million obtained per sample. Trizol reagent was used to extract total RNA from the PBMCs, yielding at least 6 micrograms per sample. Naive CD45RAhigh/CD27high T cell percentages were measured by flow cytometry on a PBMC aliquot from every donor. Relative to germline, V is missing 6 bases and J is missing 5 bases, with 5 bases of the junction outside any gene match. CDR1 is given as DFQATT and CDR2 as SNEGSKA, both from the germline V gene (reference sequence). Including the terminal cysteine and phenylalanine, the CDR3 comprises 13 residues. The retained sequence is limited to the CDR3, 39 bases, with the frame set at the first base.

The chain uses TRBV20-1 and TRBJ2-1; TRBD1 aligns with 9 central bases. The TCR was taken from a woman aged 55-70 years in good health. The sequenced sample was blood. The base sequence is TGCAGTGCCGACAGGGGGGGCCACAATGAGCAGTTCTTC. This gives the protein CSADRGGHNEQFF.